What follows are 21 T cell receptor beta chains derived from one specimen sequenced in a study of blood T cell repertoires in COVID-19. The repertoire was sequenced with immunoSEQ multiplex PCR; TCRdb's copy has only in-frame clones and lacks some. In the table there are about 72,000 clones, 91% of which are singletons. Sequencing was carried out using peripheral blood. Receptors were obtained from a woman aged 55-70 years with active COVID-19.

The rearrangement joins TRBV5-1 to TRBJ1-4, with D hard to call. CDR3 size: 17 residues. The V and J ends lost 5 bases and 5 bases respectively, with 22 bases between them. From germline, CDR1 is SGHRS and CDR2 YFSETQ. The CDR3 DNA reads TGCGCCAGCAGATACCTCACGACACAGACTAAGAATGAAAAACTGTTTTTT. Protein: CASRYLTTQTKNEKLFF.

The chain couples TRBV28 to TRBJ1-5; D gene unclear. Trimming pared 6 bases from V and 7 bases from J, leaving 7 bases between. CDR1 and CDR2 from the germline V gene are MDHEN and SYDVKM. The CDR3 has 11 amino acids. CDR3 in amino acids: CASSEVQPQHF. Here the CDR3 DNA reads TGTGCCAGCAGCGAGGTACAGCCCCAGCATTTT.

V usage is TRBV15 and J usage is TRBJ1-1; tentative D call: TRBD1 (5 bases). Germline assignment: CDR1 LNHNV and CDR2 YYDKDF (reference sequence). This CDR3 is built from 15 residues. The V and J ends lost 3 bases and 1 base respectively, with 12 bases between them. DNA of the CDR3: TGTGCCACCAGCAGCAACCCTGGACAGAACACTGAAGCTTTCTTT. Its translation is CATSSNPGQNTEAFF.

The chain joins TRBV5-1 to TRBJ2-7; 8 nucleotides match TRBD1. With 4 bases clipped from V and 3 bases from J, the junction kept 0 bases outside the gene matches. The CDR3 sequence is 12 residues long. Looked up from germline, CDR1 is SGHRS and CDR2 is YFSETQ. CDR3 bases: TGCGCCAGCAGCGGGACAGGCTACGAGCAGTACTTC. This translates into CASSGTGYEQYF.

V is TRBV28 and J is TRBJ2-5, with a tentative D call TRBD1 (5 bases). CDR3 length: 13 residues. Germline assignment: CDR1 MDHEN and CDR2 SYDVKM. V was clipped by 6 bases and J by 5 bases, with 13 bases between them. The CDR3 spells CASRPTVLETQYF. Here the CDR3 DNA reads TGTGCCAGCAGACCGACAGTTCTCGAGACCCAGTACTTC.

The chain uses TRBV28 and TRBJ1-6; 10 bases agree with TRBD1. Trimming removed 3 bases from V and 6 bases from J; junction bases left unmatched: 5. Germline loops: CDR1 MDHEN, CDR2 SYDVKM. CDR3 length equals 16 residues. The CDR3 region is CASSFRQGALNSPLHF. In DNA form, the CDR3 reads TGTGCCAGCAGTTTTCGACAGGGGGCACTTAATTCACCCCTCCACTTT.

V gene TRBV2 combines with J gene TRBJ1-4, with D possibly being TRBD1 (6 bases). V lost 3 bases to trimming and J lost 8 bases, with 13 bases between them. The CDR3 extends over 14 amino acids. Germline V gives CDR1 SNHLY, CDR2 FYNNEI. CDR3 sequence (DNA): TGTGCCAGCAGTGACTGGACAGCTCCCGAAAAACTGTTTTTT. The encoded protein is CASSDWTAPEKLFF.

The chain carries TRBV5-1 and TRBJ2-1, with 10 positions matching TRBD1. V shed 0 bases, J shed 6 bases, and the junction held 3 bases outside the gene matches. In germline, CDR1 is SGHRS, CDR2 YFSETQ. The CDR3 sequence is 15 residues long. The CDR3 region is CASSLAGTGVNEQFF. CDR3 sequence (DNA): TGCGCCAGCAGCTTGGCCGGGACAGGGGTCAATGAGCAGTTCTTC. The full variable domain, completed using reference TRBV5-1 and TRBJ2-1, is KAGVTQTPRYLIKTRGQQVTLSCSPISGHRSVSWYQQTPGQGLQFLFEYFSETQRNKGNFPGRFSGRQFSNSRSEMNVSTLELGDSALYLCASSLAGTGVNEQFFGPGTRLTVL.

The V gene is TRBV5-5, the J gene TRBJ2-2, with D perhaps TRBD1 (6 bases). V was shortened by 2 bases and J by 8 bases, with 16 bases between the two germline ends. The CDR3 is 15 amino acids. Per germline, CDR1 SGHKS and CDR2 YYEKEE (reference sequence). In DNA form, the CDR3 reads TGTGCCAGCAGCTTTTCGAACAGGGTGATAGGGGAGCTGTTTTTT. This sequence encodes CASSFSNRVIGELFF.

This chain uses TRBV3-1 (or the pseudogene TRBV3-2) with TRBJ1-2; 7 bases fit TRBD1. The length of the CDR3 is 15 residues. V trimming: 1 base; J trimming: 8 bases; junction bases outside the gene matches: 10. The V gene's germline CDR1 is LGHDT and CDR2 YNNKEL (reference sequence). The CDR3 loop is CASSQANRGTGGYTF. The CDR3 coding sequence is TGTGCCAGCAGCCAAGCAAACAGGGGTACGGGGGGCTACACCTTC.

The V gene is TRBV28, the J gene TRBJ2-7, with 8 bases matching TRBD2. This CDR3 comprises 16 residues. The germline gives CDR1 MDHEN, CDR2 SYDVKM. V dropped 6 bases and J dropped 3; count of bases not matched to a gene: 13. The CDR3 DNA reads TGTGCCAGCAGATCACATAGCGGGAAGGCCTTCTACGAGCAGTACTTC. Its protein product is CASRSHSGKAFYEQYF.

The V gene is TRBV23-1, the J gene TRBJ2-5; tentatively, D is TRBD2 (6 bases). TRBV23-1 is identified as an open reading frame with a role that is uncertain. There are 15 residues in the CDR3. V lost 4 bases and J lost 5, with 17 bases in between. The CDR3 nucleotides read TGCGCCAGCAGTCCTCTCCGGGGGAGAGAGGAGACCCAGTACTTC. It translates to CASSPLRGREETQYF.

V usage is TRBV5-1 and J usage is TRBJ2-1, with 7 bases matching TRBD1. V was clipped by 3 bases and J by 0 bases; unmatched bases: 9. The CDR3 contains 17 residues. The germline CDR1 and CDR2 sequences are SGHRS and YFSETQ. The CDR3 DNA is TGCGCCAGCAGCTCGCGCGGCGCAGGGGGCTCCTACAATGAGCAGTTCTTC. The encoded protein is CASSSRGAGGSYNEQFF.

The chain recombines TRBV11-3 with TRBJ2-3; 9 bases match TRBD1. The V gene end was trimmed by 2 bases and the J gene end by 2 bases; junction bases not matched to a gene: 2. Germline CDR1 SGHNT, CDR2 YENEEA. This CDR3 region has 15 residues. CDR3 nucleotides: TGTGCCAGCAGCTTAAGGACAGGGGTCACAGATACGCAGTATTTT. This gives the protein CASSLRTGVTDTQYF.

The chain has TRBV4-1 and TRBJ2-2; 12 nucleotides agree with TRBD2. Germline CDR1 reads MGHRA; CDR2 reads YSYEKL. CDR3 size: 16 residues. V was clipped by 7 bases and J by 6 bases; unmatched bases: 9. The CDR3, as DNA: TGCGCCAGCACCTCACTAGCGGGAGGTTCTGCCGGGGAGCTGTTTTTT. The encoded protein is CASTSLAGGSAGELFF.

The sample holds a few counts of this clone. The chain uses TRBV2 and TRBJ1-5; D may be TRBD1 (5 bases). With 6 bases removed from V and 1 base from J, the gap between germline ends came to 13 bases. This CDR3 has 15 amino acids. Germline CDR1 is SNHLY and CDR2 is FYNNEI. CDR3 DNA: TGTGCCAGCAGCCCCTGGGGACTGAGCAATCAGCCCCAGCATTTT. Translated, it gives CASSPWGLSNQPQHF.

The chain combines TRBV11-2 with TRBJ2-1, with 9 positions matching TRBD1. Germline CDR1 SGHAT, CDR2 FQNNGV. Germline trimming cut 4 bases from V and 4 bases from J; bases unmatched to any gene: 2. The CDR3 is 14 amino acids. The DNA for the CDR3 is TGTGCCAGCAGCTATGGACAGGGGTACAATGAGCAGTTCTTC. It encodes CASSYGQGYNEQFF.

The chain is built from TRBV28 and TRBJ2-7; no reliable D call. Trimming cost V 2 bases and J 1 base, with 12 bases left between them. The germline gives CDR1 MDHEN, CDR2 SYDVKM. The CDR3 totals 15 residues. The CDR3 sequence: CASSLMAAGSYEQYF. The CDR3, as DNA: TGTGCCAGCAGTTTAATGGCAGCCGGGTCCTACGAGCAGTACTTC.

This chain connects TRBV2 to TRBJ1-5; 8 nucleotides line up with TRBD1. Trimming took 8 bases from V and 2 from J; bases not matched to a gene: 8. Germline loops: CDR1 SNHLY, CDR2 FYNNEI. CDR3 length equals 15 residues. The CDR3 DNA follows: TGTGCCAGCGGCAGGGGGCAAGTAGGCAATCAGCCCCAGCATTTT. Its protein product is CASGRGQVGNQPQHF.

CDR3 sequence (DNA): TGTGCCAGCAGGAAGGGACAGGACTATGGCTACACCTTC. Residues: CASRKGQDYGYTF. The V gene is TRBV6-5, the J gene TRBJ1-2, with 8 positions matching TRBD1. The germline CDR1 and CDR2 sequences are MNHEY and SVGAGI. The trim removed 6 bases at V and 3 bases at J, leaving 3 bases unmatched. CDR3 length: 13 residues.

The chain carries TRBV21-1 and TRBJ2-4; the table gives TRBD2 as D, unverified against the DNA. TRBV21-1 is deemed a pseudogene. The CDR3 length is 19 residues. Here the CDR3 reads CASSKAGLAGVTAKNIQYF. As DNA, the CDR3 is TGTGCCAGCAGCAAAGCCGGACTAGCGGGAGTCACAGCCAAAAACATTCAGTACTTC.